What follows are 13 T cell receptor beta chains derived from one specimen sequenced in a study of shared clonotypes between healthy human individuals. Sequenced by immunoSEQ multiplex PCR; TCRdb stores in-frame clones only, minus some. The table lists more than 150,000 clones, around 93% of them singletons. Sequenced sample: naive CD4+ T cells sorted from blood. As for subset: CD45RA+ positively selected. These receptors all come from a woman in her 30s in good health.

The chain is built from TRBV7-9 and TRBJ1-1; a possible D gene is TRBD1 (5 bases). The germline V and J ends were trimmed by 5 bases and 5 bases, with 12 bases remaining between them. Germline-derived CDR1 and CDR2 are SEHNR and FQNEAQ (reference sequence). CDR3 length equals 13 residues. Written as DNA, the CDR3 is TGTGCCAGCAGCATTCAGGGTGGGACTGAAGCTTTCTTT. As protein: CASSIQGGTEAFF. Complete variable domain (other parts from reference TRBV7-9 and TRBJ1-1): DTGVSQNPRHKITKRGQNVTFRCDPISEHNRLYWYRQTLGQGPEFLTYFQNEAQLEKSRLLSDRFSAERPKGSFSTLEIQRTEQGDSAMYLCASSIQGGTEAFFGQGTRLTVV.

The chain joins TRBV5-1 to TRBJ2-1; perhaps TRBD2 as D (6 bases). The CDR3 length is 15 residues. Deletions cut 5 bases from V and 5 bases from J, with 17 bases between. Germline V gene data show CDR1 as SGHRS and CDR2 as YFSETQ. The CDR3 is CASRGGASDNNEQFF. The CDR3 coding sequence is TGCGCCAGCAGGGGCGGGGCTAGCGACAACAATGAGCAGTTCTTC.

For the CDR3, the DNA is TGTGCCAGCAGCTTAGCGGGACTAGCGGGACCTAACGAGCAGTACTTC. Translated: CASSLAGLAGPNEQYF. The chain combines TRBV7-2 with TRBJ2-7; 13 bases agree with TRBD2. The V gene end was trimmed by 0 bases and the J gene end by 5 bases; junction bases not matched to a gene: 4. Germline CDR1 is SGHTA and CDR2 is FQGNSA. The CDR3 runs 16 residues.

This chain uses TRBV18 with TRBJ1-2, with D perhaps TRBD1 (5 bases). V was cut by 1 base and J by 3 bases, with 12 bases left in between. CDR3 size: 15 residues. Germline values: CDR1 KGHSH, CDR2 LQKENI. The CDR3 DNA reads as TGTGCCAGCTCACCACAGGGGTTATTTGACTATGGCTACACCTTC. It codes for CASSPQGLFDYGYTF.

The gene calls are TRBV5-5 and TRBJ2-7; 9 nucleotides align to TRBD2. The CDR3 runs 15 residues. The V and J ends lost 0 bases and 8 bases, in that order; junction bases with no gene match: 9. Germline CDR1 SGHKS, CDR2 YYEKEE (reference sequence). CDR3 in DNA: TGTGCCAGCAGCTTGGGGTTTAGCGGGAGAACGCAGCAGTACTTC. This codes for CASSLGFSGRTQQYF.

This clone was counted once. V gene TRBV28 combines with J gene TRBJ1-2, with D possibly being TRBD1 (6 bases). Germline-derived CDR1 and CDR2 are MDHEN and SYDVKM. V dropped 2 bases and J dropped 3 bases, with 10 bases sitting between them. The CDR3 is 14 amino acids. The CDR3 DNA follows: TGTGCCAGCAGTTTAATTCCAGGGGACTATGGCTACACCTTC. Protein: CASSLIPGDYGYTF.

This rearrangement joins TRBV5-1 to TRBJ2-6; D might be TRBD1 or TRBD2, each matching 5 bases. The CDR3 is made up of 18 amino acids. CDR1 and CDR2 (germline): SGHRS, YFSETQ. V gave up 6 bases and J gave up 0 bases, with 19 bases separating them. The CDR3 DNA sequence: TGCGCCAGCACGACCCCCTCTGGGACCAGCTCTGGGGCCAACGTCCTGACTTTC. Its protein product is CASTTPSGTSSGANVLTF.

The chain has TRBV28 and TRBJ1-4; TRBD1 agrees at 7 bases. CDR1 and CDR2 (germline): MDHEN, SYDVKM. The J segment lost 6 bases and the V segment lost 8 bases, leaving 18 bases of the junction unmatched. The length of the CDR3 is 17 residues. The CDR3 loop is CASGPWGQTGVYEKLFF. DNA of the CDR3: TGTGCCAGCGGCCCCTGGGGACAGACTGGCGTTTATGAAAAACTGTTTTTT.

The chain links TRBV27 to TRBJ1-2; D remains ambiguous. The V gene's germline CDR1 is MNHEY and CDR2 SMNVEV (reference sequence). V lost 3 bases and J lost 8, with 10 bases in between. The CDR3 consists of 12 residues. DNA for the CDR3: TGTGCCAGCAGTTTCCCGGGTGGCGGCTACACCTTC. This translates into CASSFPGGGYTF.

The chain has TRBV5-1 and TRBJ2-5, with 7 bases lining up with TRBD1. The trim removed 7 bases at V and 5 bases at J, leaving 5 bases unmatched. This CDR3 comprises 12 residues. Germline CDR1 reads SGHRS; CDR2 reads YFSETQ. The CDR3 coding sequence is TGCGCCAGCCGGGACAGCCGGGAGACCCAGTACTTC. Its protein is CASRDSRETQYF.

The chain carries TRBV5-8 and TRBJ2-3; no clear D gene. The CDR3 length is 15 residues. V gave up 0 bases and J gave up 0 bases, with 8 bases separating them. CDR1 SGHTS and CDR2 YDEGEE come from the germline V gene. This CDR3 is CASSLGLQSTDTQYF. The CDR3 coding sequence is TGTGCCAGCAGCTTGGGCCTGCAGAGCACAGATACGCAGTATTTT.

CDR3 nucleotides: TGTGCCAGCAGCCCCTTGGCAAGGGGCCTTACCGGGGAGCTGTTTTTT. Protein product: CASSPLARGLTGELFF. The chain combines TRBV7-6 with TRBJ2-2; a possible D gene is TRBD1 (5 bases). Germline values: CDR1 SGHVS, CDR2 FNYEAQ. The CDR3 is 16 amino acids. V shed 5 bases and J shed 5 bases, with 18 bases lying between them.

This chain's CDR3 is CASSQSRQEPLAQHF. CDR3 nucleotide sequence: TGTGCCAGCAGCCAAAGTCGGCAGGAGCCATTGGCCCAGCATTTT. The chain joins TRBV5-4 to TRBJ1-5, with no clear D. This CDR3 has 15 residues. CDR1 is SGHNT, CDR2 YYREEE, per germline (reference sequence). The V end was cut by 4 bases, the J end by 11 bases, with 22 bases between.